These T cell receptor beta chains were read from a single sample in a study of radiotherapy plus CTLA-4 blockade in lung cancer. Sequencing was performed with immunoSEQ multiplex PCR; in TCRdb, only in-frame clones are kept and a portion is missing. The table shows about 80,000 clones, with around 80% occurring only once. Sequences were derived from peripheral blood, sampled from a patient treated with radiotherapy plus ipilimumab. The source is a human donor with non-small cell lung cancer who had stable disease on radiotherapy plus ipilimumab. CDR3s leave out the opening cysteine and the closing phenylalanine or tryptophan. Each record gives: J gene, V gene, CDR3 protein.

j_gene: TRBJ2-7
v_gene: TRBV11-2
CDR3aa: ASSQARDRGMYEQY

j_gene: TRBJ2-1
v_gene: TRBV7-9
CDR3aa: ASSPQDSEQF

j_gene: TRBJ1-1
v_gene: TRBV10-2
CDR3aa: ASSEILNTEAF

j_gene: TRBJ2-5
v_gene: TRBV15
CDR3aa: ATSRDMRETQY

j_gene: TRBJ2-7
v_gene: TRBV5-1
CDR3aa: ASSPRDVSYEQY

j_gene: TRBJ1-2
v_gene: TRBV7-8
CDR3aa: ASSLLQGNYGYT

j_gene: TRBJ2-3
v_gene: TRBV7-3
CDR3aa: ASSTAGGGDTQY

j_gene: TRBJ2-7
v_gene: TRBV2
CDR3aa: ASREGGYEQY

j_gene: TRBJ1-1
v_gene: TRBV5-1
CDR3aa: ASSLDRFTEAF

j_gene: TRBJ2-7
v_gene: TRBV19
CDR3aa: ASSFQGAYEQY

j_gene: TRBJ1-1
v_gene: TRBV5-4
CDR3aa: ASSFAGGTEAF

j_gene: TRBJ2-1
v_gene: TRBV11-2
CDR3aa: AGSLQSNLVHEQF

j_gene: TRBJ1-5
v_gene: TRBV6-1
CDR3aa: ASSEGVPGTLHQPQH

j_gene: TRBJ1-2
v_gene: TRBV2
CDR3aa: ASSDRGRYGYT

j_gene: TRBJ1-1
v_gene: TRBV6-5
CDR3aa: ASRPGQRNTEAF

j_gene: TRBJ1-6
v_gene: TRBV14
CDR3aa: ASSQQTANSPLH

j_gene: TRBJ1-1
v_gene: TRBV6-5
CDR3aa: ASRSQGGKGTEAF

j_gene: TRBJ2-7
v_gene: TRBV15
CDR3aa: ATSRDLGQTYEQY

j_gene: TRBJ2-4
v_gene: TRBV28
CDR3aa: ASSFRDRVNIQY

j_gene: TRBJ2-2
v_gene: TRBV7-3
CDR3aa: ASSFGTANTGELF

j_gene: TRBJ2-2
v_gene: TRBV6-5
CDR3aa: ASSLLGPGELF

j_gene: TRBJ1-1
v_gene: TRBV28
CDR3aa: ASTEGHQNTEAF

j_gene: TRBJ1-6
v_gene: TRBV6-6
CDR3aa: ASRGQENSPLH

j_gene: TRBJ2-3
v_gene: TRBV19
CDR3aa: ASSLTGRRADTQY

j_gene: TRBJ2-5
v_gene: TRBV7-9
CDR3aa: ASSLGVAAETQY

j_gene: TRBJ1-5
v_gene: TRBV19
CDR3aa: ATGEANRGLNQPQH

j_gene: TRBJ2-2
v_gene: TRBV5-1
CDR3aa: ASSLAGFTGELF

j_gene: TRBJ1-5
v_gene: TRBV6-4
CDR3aa: ASSARGAKGNQPQH

j_gene: TRBJ2-3
v_gene: TRBV2
CDR3aa: ASSDQGLGSDTQY

j_gene: TRBJ2-5
v_gene: TRBV28
CDR3aa: ASSQTGTSGKRQETQY

j_gene: TRBJ1-2
v_gene: TRBV11-2
CDR3aa: ASSLVGGRSYGYT

j_gene: TRBJ2-7
v_gene: TRBV30
CDR3aa: AWSARQVRY